The TCR beta chain described here comes from a study of T cell responses to AZD1222 COVID-19 vaccine. This CDR3 region has 16 residues. The V and J ends lost 3 bases and 8 bases, in that order; junction bases with no gene match: 10. The germline V gene has CDR1 SGHRS and CDR2 YFSETQ. Some clones are missing from TCRdb's copy, which holds only in-frame ones; the method was immunoSEQ multiplex PCR. The sample consists of about 79,000 clones, more than 75% of them appearing once. The source material was peripheral blood, sampled on day 0 of AZD1222 vaccination. The receptor was derived from an adult in good health. The chain joins TRBV5-1 to TRBJ2-1; 11 bases align to TRBD2. CDR3 sequence reads: CASSSEVAGGPDEQFF. CDR3 nucleotides: TGCGCCAGCAGCTCTGAAGTAGCGGGAGGGCCCGATGAGCAGTTCTTC.